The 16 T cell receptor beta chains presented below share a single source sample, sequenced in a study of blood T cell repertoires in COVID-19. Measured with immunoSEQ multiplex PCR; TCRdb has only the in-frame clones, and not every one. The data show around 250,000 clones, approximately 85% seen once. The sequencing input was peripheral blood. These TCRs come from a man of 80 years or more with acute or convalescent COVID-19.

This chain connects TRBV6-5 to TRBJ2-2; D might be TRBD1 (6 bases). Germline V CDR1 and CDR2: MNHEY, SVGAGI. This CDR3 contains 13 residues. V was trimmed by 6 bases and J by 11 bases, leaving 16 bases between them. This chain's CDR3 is CASSPRTEAELFF. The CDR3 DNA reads TGTGCCAGCAGCCCAAGGACAGAAGCTGAGCTGTTTTTT.

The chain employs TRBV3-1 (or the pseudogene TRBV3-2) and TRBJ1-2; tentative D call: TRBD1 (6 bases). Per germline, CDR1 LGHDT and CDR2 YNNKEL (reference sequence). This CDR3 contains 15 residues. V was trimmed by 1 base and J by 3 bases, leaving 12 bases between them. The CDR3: CASSQATGTHYGYTF. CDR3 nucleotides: TGTGCCAGCAGCCAAGCTACCGGGACACACTATGGCTACACCTTC.

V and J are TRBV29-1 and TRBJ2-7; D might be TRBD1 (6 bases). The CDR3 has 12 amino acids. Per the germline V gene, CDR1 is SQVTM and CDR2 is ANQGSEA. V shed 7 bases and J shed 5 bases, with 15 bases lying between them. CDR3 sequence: CSALQGRNEQYF. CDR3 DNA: TGCAGCGCCTTACAGGGTAGGAACGAGCAGTACTTC.

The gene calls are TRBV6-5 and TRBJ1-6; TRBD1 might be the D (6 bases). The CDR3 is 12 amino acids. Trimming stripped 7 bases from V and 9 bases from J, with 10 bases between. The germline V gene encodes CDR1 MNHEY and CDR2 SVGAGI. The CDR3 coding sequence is TGTGCCAGCACCATAGGGGGTTCACCCCTCCACTTT. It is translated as CASTIGGSPLHF.

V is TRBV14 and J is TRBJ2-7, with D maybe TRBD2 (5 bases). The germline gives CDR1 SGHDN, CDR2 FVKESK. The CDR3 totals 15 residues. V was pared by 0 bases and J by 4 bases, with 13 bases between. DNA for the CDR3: TGTGCCAGCAGCCAAGATTGGGCGAGGGCTTACGAGCAGTACTTC. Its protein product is CASSQDWARAYEQYF.

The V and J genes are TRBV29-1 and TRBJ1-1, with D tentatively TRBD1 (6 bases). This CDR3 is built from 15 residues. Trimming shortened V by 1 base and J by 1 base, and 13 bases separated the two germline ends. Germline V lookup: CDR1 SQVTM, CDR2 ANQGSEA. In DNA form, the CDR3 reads TGCAGCGTTGAAGGGGGCAAACAGGGGAACACTGAAGCTTTCTTT. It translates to CSVEGGKQGNTEAFF.

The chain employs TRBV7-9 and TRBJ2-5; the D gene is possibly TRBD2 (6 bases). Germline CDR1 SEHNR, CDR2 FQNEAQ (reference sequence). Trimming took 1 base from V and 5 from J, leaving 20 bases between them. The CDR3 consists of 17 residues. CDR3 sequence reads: CASSLGFSGTGGETQYF. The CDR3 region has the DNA TGTGCCAGCAGCTTAGGCTTCTCCGGGACTGGGGGTGAGACCCAGTACTTC.

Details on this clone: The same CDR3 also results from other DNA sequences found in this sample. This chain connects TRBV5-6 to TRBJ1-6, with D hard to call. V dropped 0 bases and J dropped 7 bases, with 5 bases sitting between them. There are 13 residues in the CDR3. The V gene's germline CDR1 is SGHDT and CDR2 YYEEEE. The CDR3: CASSLAGNSPLHF. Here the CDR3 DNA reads TGTGCCAGCAGCTTGGCGGGGAATTCACCCCTCCACTTT.

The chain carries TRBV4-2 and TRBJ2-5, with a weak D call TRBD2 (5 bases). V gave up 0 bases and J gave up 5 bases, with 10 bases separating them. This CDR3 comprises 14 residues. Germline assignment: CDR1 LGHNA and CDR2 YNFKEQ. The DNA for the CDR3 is TGTGCCAGCAGCCAAGATTTGAGGGCTGAGACCCAGTACTTC. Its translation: CASSQDLRAETQYF.

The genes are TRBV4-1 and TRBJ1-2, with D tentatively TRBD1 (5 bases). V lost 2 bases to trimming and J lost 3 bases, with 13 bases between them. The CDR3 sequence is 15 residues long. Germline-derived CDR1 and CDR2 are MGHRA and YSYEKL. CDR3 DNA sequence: TGCGCCAGCAGCCAAAACGAGGACACGGACTATGGCTACACCTTC. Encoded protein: CASSQNEDTDYGYTF.

The CDR3 loop reads CASSNGQAYEQYF. The CDR3 DNA reads TGTGCCAGTAGTAACGGACAGGCCTACGAGCAGTACTTC. The chain has TRBV19 and TRBJ2-7, with 7 bases identical to TRBD1. CDR1 is LNHDA and CDR2 is SQIVND in the germline V gene (reference sequence). Trimming removed 4 bases from V and 2 bases from J; junction bases left unmatched: 2. The CDR3 extends over 13 amino acids.

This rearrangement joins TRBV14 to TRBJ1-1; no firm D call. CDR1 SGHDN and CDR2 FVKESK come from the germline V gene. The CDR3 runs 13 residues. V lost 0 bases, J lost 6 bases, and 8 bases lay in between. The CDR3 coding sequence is TGTGCCAGCAGCCAAGATTATGGCTCTGAAGCTTTCTTT. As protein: CASSQDYGSEAFF.

The CDR3 DNA reads as TGTGCCAGTAGTCTTTTAGGGGGACAGATCTCTGGGGCCAACGTCCTGACTTTC. It yields the protein CASSLLGGQISGANVLTF. The chain combines TRBV19 with TRBJ2-6; the match to TRBD1 covers 7 bases. The V gene end was trimmed by 5 bases and the J gene end by 0 bases; junction bases not matched to a gene: 10. CDR3 length: 18 amino acids. CDR1 and CDR2 from the germline V gene are LNHDA and SQIVND (reference sequence).

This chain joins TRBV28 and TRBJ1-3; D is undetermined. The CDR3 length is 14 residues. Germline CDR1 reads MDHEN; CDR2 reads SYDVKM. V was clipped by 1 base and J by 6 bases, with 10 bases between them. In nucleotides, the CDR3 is TGTGCCAGCAGTTTATTGCCAGTCGCAAACACCATATATTTT. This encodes CASSLLPVANTIYF.

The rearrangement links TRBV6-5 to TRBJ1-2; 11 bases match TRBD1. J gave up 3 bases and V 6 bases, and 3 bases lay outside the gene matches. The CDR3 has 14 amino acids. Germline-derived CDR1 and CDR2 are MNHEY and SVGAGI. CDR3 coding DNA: TGTGCCAGCAGGGGGACAGGGGGGGACTATGGCTACACCTTC. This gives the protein CASRGTGGDYGYTF.

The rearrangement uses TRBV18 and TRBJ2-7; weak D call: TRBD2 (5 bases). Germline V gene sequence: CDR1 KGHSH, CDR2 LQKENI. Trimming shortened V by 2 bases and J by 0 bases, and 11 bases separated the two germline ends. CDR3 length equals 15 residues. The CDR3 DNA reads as TGTGCCAGCTCACCAGAGGGATATAGCTCCTACGAGCAGTACTTC. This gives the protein CASSPEGYSSYEQYF.